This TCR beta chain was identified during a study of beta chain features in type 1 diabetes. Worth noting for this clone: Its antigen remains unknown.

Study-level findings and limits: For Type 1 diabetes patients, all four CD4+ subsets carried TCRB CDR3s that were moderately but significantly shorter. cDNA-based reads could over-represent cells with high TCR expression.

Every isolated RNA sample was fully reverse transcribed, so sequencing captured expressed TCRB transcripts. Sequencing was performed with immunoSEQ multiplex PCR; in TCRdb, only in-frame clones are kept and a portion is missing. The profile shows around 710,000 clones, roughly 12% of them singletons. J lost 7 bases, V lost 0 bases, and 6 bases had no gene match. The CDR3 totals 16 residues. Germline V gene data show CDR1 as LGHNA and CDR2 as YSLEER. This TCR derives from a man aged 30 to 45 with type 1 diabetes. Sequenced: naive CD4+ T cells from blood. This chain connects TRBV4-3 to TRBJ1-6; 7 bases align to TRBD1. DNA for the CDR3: TGCGCCAGCAGCCAAGATCGGCAGGGGGGGAATTCACCCCTCCACTTT. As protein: CASSQDRQGGNSPLHF.